What follows is one T cell receptor beta chain and its context. This clone's antigen is unknown. No per-base quality is available; no much larger clone lies one base away. Every bulk PBMC sample was loaded with the same fixed amount of around 330 ng of DNA. TCR beta CDR3 sequences were amplified from genomic DNA using the immunoSEQ TCRb Assay kit according to manufacturer instructions. The KAPA Library Quantification Kit for Illumina platforms was used to quantify pooled libraries by qPCR. Pooled libraries were clustered at roughly 0.55-1.1 pM and sequenced on an Illumina NextSeq 500. The study's processing was this. The TCR data were analyzed using immunoSEQ ANALYZER and the R LymphoSeq package. A rearrangement efficiency score was calculated as productive divided by the sum of productive and non-productive CDR3 sequences. Within each patient, timepoints were compared pairwise for clonality, measured with the Gini coefficient, and for diversity, measured with the Renyi index at alpha=1. In LymphoSeq, clonal relatedness was computed using an edit distance of 3, and repertoire similarity was computed using the Bhattacharyya coefficient. Linear discriminant analysis on week-3 changes in clonality and diversity was built with the R MASS and caret packages to classify response. In its TCRdb copy, this immuneACCESS table keeps in-frame sequences only and misses some clones. Where compared with another copy, unresolved V genes explain less than half of these, and the others have no known cause. The V and J calls and clone size were taken over from that table, and D and trimming were inferred from the DNA. Across this sample there are about 8,600 clones, with 85% seen only once. Jointly, the top ten make up approximately 1% of the sample.

Unmatched junction bases come to 5, with V trimmed by 4 bases and J by 8 bases. The germline V gene supplies CDR1 SGHRS and CDR2 YFSETQ. The CDR3 contains 14 residues, cysteine and phenylalanine counted. The CDR3 DNA has 42 bases and is translated from base 1. The record originates from a study of blood T cell dynamics during melanoma immunotherapy (TCRdb year 2020). Some background on the complete study: Patients had metastatic melanoma and received first-line pembrolizumab or nivolumab plus ipilimumab as standard of care in the United Kingdom. Peripheral T cell receptor repertoires of metastatic melanoma patients were profiled before and after one cycle of checkpoint inhibitor therapy to find early correlates of response. Consecutive patients formed a training cohort, and a further independent group of patients from the same centre was pooled into an external validation set. What the authors observed across the whole study: The relatively small sample size was acknowledged as something that could potentially limit how far the results can be generalized. Patients who later achieved disease control showed a bifurcated PBMC repertoire reorganization at W3, with increased clonality or increased diversity, unlike progressors. The study could not determine whether the T cell clones driving repertoire changes were melanoma-specific or reflected general immune activation.

What this sample's time point label stands for: week 3, after first cycle of checkpoint inhibitor. Blood samples were collected before treatment (T0) and at week 3 (W3), after the first cycle of checkpoint blockade. Except for a couple of patients with rapid clinical progression, response was assessed 12 weeks after the first infusion by RECIST 1.1; disease control meant complete response, partial response or stable disease. Patients were not eligible if they had prior systemic cancer treatment, concomitant immunosuppressant therapy or synchronous other active malignancies. Bulk PBMC and plasma cell-free DNA were both sequenced for TCR beta so that circulating cells and T cell turnover could be tracked. PBMC were isolated from blood with Lymphoprep and SepMate tubes, followed by red cell lysis. QIAamp DNA Blood Mini kits were used to extract DNA from PBMC and sorted T cell subsets.

The sample was blood, taken from a patient treated with checkpoint blockade. Recombination joined TRBV5-1 with TRBJ1-6; TRBD1 aligns with 8 central bases. The clonotype originates from a human donor with melanoma. The CDR3 protein is CASSPQTGDSPLHF. The sequenced DNA: TGCGCCAGCAGCCCACAGACAGGGGATTCACCCCTCCACTTT.